This T cell receptor (beta chain) was obtained from a study of T cells in localized non-small cell lung cancer. General study findings and limits: Uninvolved adjacent lung had higher T cell clonality than tumor and all other tissues. When the top 100 tumor clones were examined, a median approximately 62 of them also appeared in the adjacent lung, which was paired and uninvolved. Greater blood T cell density accompanied longer overall survival.

Here immunoSEQ multiplex PCR was the method, and the copy in TCRdb shows in-frame clones only, minus some. The sample lists about 59,000 clones, about 90% occurring once. V gave up 6 bases and J gave up 5 bases; unmatched junction bases: 12. In germline, CDR1 is SQVTM, CDR2 ANQGSEA. The CDR3 contains 16 residues. This clone appeared a few times. Its target is not known. The chain uses TRBV29-1 and TRBJ2-1; 11 bases line up with TRBD2. This receptor was identified in a man aged 40-75 years with stage I squamous cell lung carcinoma. The source material was peripheral blood, sampled before any cancer treatment. For the CDR3, the DNA is TGCAGCGTGGTTCCGGGACTAGCGGTGCGGGACAATGAGCAGTTCTTC. Residues: CSVVPGLAVRDNEQFF.